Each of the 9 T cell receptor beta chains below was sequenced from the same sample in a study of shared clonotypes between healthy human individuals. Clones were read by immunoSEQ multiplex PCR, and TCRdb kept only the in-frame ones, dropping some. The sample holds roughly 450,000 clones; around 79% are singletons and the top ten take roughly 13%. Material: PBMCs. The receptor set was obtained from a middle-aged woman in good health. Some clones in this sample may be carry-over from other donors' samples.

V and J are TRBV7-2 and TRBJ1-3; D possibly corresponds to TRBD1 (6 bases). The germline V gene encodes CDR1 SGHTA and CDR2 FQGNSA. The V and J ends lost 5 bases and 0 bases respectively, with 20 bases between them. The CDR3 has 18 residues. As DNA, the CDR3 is TGTGCCAGCAGCAGGGCAGGGACACACATTAACTCTGGAAACACCATATATTTT. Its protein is CASSRAGTHINSGNTIYF.

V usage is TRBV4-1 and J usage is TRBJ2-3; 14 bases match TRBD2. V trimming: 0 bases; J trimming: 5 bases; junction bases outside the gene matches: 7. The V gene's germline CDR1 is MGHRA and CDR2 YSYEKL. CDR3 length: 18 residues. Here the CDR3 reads CASSQDTRLAGGRDTQYF. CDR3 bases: TGCGCCAGCAGCCAAGATACCAGACTAGCGGGAGGGAGAGATACGCAGTATTTT.

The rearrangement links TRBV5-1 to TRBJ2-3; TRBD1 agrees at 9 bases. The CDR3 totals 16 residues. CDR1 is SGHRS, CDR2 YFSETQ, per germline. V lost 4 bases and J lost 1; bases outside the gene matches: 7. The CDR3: CASSITGGRGTDTQYF. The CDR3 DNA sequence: TGCGCCAGCAGCATTACAGGGGGCAGGGGCACAGATACGCAGTATTTT.

In DNA form, the CDR3 reads TGTGCCAGCAGCCCCTCTGGCAGGGGGAATGAGCAGTTCTTC. This codes for CASSPSGRGNEQFF. This chain joins TRBV7-9 and TRBJ2-1; 7 nucleotides agree with TRBD1. There are 14 residues in the CDR3. V lost 5 bases, J lost 7 bases, and 8 bases stayed unmatched. Germline V gene sequence: CDR1 SEHNR, CDR2 FQNEAQ (reference sequence). Drawing the rest from reference TRBV7-9 and TRBJ2-1, the complete variable domain is DTGVSQNPRHKITKRGQNVTFRCDPISEHNRLYWYRQTLGQGPEFLTYFQNEAQLEKSRLLSDRFSAERPKGSFSTLEIQRTEQGDSAMYLCASSPSGRGNEQFFGPGTRLTVL.

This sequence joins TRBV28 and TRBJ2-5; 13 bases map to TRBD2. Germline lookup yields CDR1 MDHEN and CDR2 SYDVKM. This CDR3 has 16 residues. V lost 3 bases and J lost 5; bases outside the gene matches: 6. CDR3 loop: CASSFRLAGGGETQYF. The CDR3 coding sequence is TGTGCCAGCAGTTTCCGACTAGCGGGAGGTGGTGAGACCCAGTACTTC.

The chain's CDR3 is CASSYGAGVKGTEAFF. The CDR3 DNA sequence: TGTGCCAGCAGTTACGGAGCTGGGGTGAAGGGAACTGAAGCTTTCTTT. The genes are TRBV6-6 and TRBJ1-1, with D hard to call. The CDR3 totals 16 residues. V was clipped by 2 bases and J by 5 bases, with 18 bases between them. CDR1 and CDR2 (germline): MNHNY, SVGAGI (reference sequence).

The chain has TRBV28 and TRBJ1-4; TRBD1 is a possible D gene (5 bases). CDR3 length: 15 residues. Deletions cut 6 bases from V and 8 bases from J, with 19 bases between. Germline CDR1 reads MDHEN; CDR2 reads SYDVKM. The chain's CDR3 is CASSNSGTPREKLFF. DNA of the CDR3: TGTGCCAGCAGCAACTCCGGGACCCCACGGGAAAAACTGTTTTTT.

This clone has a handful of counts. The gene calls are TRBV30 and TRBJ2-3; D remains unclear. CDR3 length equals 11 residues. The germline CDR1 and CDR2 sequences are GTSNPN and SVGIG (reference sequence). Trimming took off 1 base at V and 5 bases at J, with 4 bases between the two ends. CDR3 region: CAWSAGDTQYF. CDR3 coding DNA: TGTGCCTGGAGTGCGGGAGATACGCAGTATTTT. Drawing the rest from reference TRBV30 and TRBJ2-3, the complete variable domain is SQTIHQWPATLVQPVGSPLSLECTVEGTSNPNLYWYRQAAGRGLQLLFYSVGIGQISSEVPQNLSASRPQDRQFILSSKKLLLSDSGFYLCAWSAGDTQYFGPGTRLTVL.

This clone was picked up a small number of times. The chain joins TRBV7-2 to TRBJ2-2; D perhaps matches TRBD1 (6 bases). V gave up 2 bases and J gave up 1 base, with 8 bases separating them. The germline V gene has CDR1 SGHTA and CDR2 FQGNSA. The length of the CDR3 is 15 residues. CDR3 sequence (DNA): TGTGCCAGCAGCTTATTGACAGGGAACACCGGGGAGCTGTTTTTT. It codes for CASSLLTGNTGELFF.